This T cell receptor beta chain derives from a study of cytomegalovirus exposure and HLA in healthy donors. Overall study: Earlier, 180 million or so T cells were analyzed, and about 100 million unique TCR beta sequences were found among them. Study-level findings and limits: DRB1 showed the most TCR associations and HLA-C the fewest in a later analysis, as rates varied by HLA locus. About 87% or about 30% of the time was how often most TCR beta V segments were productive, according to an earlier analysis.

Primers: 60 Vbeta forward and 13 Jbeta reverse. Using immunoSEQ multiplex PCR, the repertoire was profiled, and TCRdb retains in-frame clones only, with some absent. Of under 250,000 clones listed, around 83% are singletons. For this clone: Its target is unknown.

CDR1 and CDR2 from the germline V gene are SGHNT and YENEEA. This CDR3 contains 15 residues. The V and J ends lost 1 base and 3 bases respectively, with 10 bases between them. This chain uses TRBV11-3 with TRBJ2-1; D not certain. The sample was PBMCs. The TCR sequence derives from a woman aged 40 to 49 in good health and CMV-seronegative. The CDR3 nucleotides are TGTGCCAGCAGCTTAGCCTATAATTTCTACAATGAGCAGTTCTTC. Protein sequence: CASSLAYNFYNEQFF.